The sequence of this T cell receptor (beta chain) was determined in a study of Ad26.COV2.S vaccination and SARS-CoV-2 variants. The CDR3 consists of 15 residues. CDR1 and CDR2 (germline): MNHEY, SVGAGI. V gave up 4 bases and J gave up 4 bases; unmatched junction bases: 9. The assay was immunoSEQ multiplex PCR, and TCRdb's table has in-frame clones only and misses some. The sample includes around 340,000 clones, 86% of them seen just once. Noted treatment: roughly 20 received Ad26.COV2.S at low or high dose, single or two shots; a few received placebo; per-sample allocation not given. The samples date from day 63 after the first vaccine or placebo injection.

The chain joins TRBV6-5 to TRBJ1-2, with TRBD1 matching over 7 bases. Source: peripheral blood, taken in a trial of Ad26.COV2.S vaccine versus placebo. The receptor's source is a person aged 18-65 years who received the Ad26.COV2.S COVID-19 vaccine or a placebo. The CDR3 is CASSLTGPAAYGYTF. The CDR3 bases are TGTGCCAGCAGTTTGACAGGGCCGGCGGCCTATGGCTACACCTTC.